These T cell receptor beta chains were read from a single sample in a study of blood T cell repertoires in COVID-19. The data were produced by immunoSEQ multiplex PCR, yet TCRdb's version contains in-frame clones alone and is incomplete. The sample consists of about 68,000 clones, just over 90% of them appearing once. The sequencing sample was made of peripheral blood. Receptor source: a man in his fifties with COVID-19, enrolled during active disease. CDR3s include the opening cysteine and the closing phenylalanine or tryptophan. The D gene is left open where the match is weak. Clone size is given for some rows only: seen once, a few or many times, or a class if the clone is expanded.

V gene	D gene	J gene	clone size	CDR3 length	CDR3 protein	CDR3 DNA
TRBV16	TRBD2	TRBJ2-5	.	14	CASSQAGGAETQYF	TGTGCCAGCAGCCAGGCGGGGGGCGCAGAGACCCAGTACTTC
TRBV5-6	.	TRBJ1-2	.	15	CASSIPGPQGYGYTF	TGTGCCAGCAGCATACCGGGACCCCAGGGGTATGGCTACACCTTC
TRBV18	.	TRBJ1-1	.	16	CASSRYTGPGDTEAFF	TGTGCCAGCTCACGCTACACAGGGCCAGGGGACACTGAAGCTTTCTTT
TRBV7-9	TRBD2	TRBJ2-1	.	13	CASSPGGVGEQFF	TGTGCCAGCAGCCCCGGGGGGGTCGGTGAGCAGTTCTTC
TRBV24-1	TRBD1	TRBJ2-2	.	14	CASQQGAGTGELFF	TGTGCCTCGCAACAGGGGGCTGGAACCGGGGAGCTGTTTTTT
TRBV30	TRBD1	TRBJ1-2	.	13	CAWSPGGSYGYTF	TGTGCCTGGAGTCCAGGGGGTTCCTATGGCTACACCTTC
TRBV29-1	.	TRBJ1-1	.	12	CSVSSDYDEAFF	TGCAGCGTTTCGTCGGACTATGATGAAGCTTTCTTT
TRBV20-1	TRBD2	TRBJ2-1	.	17	CSASTVRLAGLLNEQFF	TGCAGTGCTAGTACGGTCCGGCTAGCGGGACTTTTGAATGAGCAGTTCTTC
TRBV5-8	.	TRBJ2-2	.	14	CASSLQPGAGELFF	TGTGCCAGCAGCTTGCAACCGGGGGCCGGGGAGCTGTTTTTT
TRBV13	TRBD1	TRBJ2-5	.	15	CASSLKRTGGETQYF	TGTGCCAGCAGCTTAAAGCGGACAGGGGGAGAGACCCAGTACTTC
TRBV19	.	TRBJ1-1	.	14	CASSIVGGNTEAFF	TGTGCCAGTAGTATAGTGGGGGGGAACACTGAAGCTTTCTTT
TRBV13	.	TRBJ1-5	once	13	CASSKYRYQPQHF	TGTGCCAGCAGCAAATACCGGTATCAGCCCCAGCATTTT
TRBV6-4	.	TRBJ1-2	.	13	CASSASPRHGYTF	TGTGCCAGCAGTGCCTCCCCTAGGCATGGCTACACCTTC
TRBV11-2	TRBD2	TRBJ2-1	.	14	CASSFPGLENEQFF	TGTGCCAGCAGCTTCCCTGGACTAGAGAATGAGCAGTTCTTC
TRBV6-4	TRBD1	TRBJ2-2	.	17	CASSEPRTGGDTGELFF	TGTGCCAGCAGTGAACCCCGGACAGGGGGGGACACCGGGGAGCTGTTTTTT
TRBV7-9	TRBD1	TRBJ2-3	.	14	CASSLEGAQDTQYF	TGTGCCAGCAGCTTAGAGGGGGCTCAAGATACGCAGTATTTT
TRBV5-1	TRBD2	TRBJ2-3	.	14	CASSDGLGADTQYF	TGCGCCAGCAGCGACGGACTAGGCGCAGATACGCAGTATTTT
TRBV29-1	.	TRBJ2-3	.	14	CSVAPSSSTDTQYF	TGCAGCGTGGCCCCTAGCAGCTCCACAGATACGCAGTATTTT
TRBV9	TRBD2	TRBJ2-3	.	16	CASSVGLAGDTDTQYF	TGTGCCAGCAGCGTAGGGCTAGCGGGGGACACAGATACGCAGTATTTT
TRBV4-2	.	TRBJ2-3	.	14	CASSHTTSTDTQYF	TGTGCCAGCAGCCATACCACTAGCACAGATACGCAGTATTTT
TRBV6-2/TRBV6-3	.	TRBJ1-1	.	14	CASSYSLSGTSAFF	TGTGCCAGCAGTTACTCGCTGTCAGGGACTTCAGCTTTCTTT
TRBV19	.	TRBJ2-3	.	14	CASSMGRGYGTQYF	TGTGCCAGTAGTATGGGCAGGGGATATGGTACGCAGTATTTT
TRBV5-4	.	TRBJ1-2	once	13	CASSLGGDYGYTF	TGTGCCAGCAGCTTGGGGGGGGACTATGGCTACACCTTC
TRBV15	.	TRBJ1-3	.	14	CATSRVGSMDTIYF	TGTGCCACCAGCAGAGTTGGCAGTATGGACACCATATATTTT
TRBV7-6	.	TRBJ1-1	once	15	CASSLSPSRDTEAFF	TGTGCCAGCAGCTTAAGCCCCAGCCGGGACACTGAAGCTTTCTTT
TRBV7-3	TRBD1	TRBJ1-1	.	13	CASSSGQGLEAFF	TGTGCCAGCAGCTCGGGACAGGGCCTTGAAGCTTTCTTT
TRBV3-1/TRBV3-2	TRBD2	TRBJ2-1	.	18	CASSRIPGLADGGNEQFF	TGTGCCAGCAGCCGGATCCCGGGACTAGCGGACGGGGGCAATGAGCAGTTCTTC
TRBV6-5	.	TRBJ1-1	.	14	CASRKGHLNTEAFF	TGTGCCAGCAGGAAGGGACACCTGAACACTGAAGCTTTCTTT
TRBV12-5	.	TRBJ1-2	.	13	CASGTSGAYGYTF	TGTGCTAGTGGTACCTCAGGGGCCTATGGCTACACCTTC
TRBV14	TRBD1	TRBJ2-1	.	15	CASSQGTGKHNEQFF	TGTGCCAGCAGCCAAGGGACAGGGAAACACAATGAGCAGTTCTTC
TRBV10-1	TRBD1	TRBJ1-1	.	13	CASRQGLDTEAFF	TGCGCCAGCCGACAGGGTCTGGACACTGAAGCTTTCTTT
TRBV11-3	.	TRBJ2-3	once	16	CASSPSMTTNADTQYF	TGTGCCAGCAGCCCAAGTATGACAACGAACGCAGATACGCAGTATTTT
TRBV6-1	TRBD2	TRBJ2-1	.	15	CASSEPGGPYNEQFF	TGTGCCAGCAGTGAACCGGGAGGCCCCTACAATGAGCAGTTCTTC
TRBV10-1	.	TRBJ1-1	few	13	CASRADLNTEAFF	TGCGCCAGCAGAGCGGACCTGAACACTGAAGCTTTCTTT
TRBV12-3/TRBV12-4	.	TRBJ1-4	.	13	CASSPSPGEKLFF	TGTGCCAGCAGTCCTAGCCCGGGTGAAAAACTGTTTTTT
TRBV3-1/TRBV3-2	.	TRBJ2-2	.	16	CASSPPRLANTGELFF	TGTGCCAGCAGCCCCCCCCGACTAGCGAACACCGGGGAGCTGTTTTTT
TRBV30	.	TRBJ2-7	once	13	CAWSKGRSNEQYF	TGTGCCTGGAGTAAGGGGCGATCGAACGAGCAGTACTTC
TRBV7-2	TRBD2	TRBJ2-2	.	19	CASSPKGTSGSRSTGELFF	TGTGCCAGCAGCCCAAAAGGGACTAGCGGGAGTCGAAGCACCGGGGAGCTGTTTTTT
TRBV4-2	.	TRBJ2-1	.	15	CASSQDRGIVNEQFF	TGTGCCAGCAGCCAAGATCGTGGTATAGTCAATGAGCAGTTCTTC